Following are 9 T cell receptor beta chains from one sample sequenced in a study of OX40 agonist ivuxolimab in advanced cancers. The method was immunoSEQ multiplex PCR; TCRdb's version includes in-frame clones alone and lacks a portion of them. The table includes about 48,000 clones, roughly 84% detected once. The sample here was CD4+ or CD8+ T cells sorted from blood, taken in a trial of the OX40 agonist ivuxolimab. Receptors originate from an adult with an advanced solid tumor such as melanoma, head and neck, liver or kidney cancer.

The chain links TRBV5-4 to TRBJ2-7, with 8 nucleotides matching TRBD2. The CDR3 has 14 amino acids. Germline CDR1 reads SGHNT; CDR2 reads YYREEE (reference sequence). V shed 1 base, J shed 4 bases, and the junction held 4 bases outside the gene matches. The CDR3 sequence: CASSLPGGNYEQYF. The CDR3 DNA reads as TGTGCCAGCAGCTTGCCGGGAGGGAATTACGAGCAGTACTTC.

The rearrangement uses TRBV2 and TRBJ2-1, with a tentative D call TRBD2 (6 bases). The CDR3 consists of 17 residues. The germline V gene encodes CDR1 SNHLY and CDR2 FYNNEI. The ends were cut back, 7 bases at V and 0 bases at J, with 19 bases in the middle. The CDR3 region has the DNA TGTGCCAGCAACCGGAGGCAGCGGGTAATCTCCTACAATGAGCAGTTCTTC. Amino acids: CASNRRQRVISYNEQFF.

CDR3 nucleotides: TGTGCCAGCAGCATGGACAGGGGGACGGATACGCAGTATTTT. Its protein is CASSMDRGTDTQYF. The chain has TRBV7-8 and TRBJ2-3, with 10 bases lining up with TRBD1. Trimming took 5 bases from V and 6 from J; bases not matched to a gene: 5. The CDR3 runs 14 residues. The V gene's germline CDR1 is SGHVS and CDR2 FQNEAQ.

V and J are TRBV6-1 and TRBJ2-3; D perhaps matches TRBD2 (5 bases). Trimming stripped 3 bases from V and 11 bases from J, with 15 bases between. Per germline, CDR1 MNHNS and CDR2 SASEGT. The CDR3 length is 13 residues. CDR3 loop: CASSEQTRVLQYF. The DNA of the CDR3 is TGTGCCAGCAGTGAGCAGACGAGGGTACTGCAGTATTTT.

The rearrangement links TRBV30 to TRBJ2-3, with D unresolved. V was pared by 0 bases and J by 4 bases, with 2 bases between. The CDR3 covers 11 residues. Germline V gene lookup returns CDR1 GTSNPN and CDR2 SVGIG (reference sequence). CDR3 nucleotides: TGTGCCTGGAGTGTACCAGATACGCAGTATTTT. Its protein product is CAWSVPDTQYF.

This chain links TRBV5-4 with TRBJ1-4; possibly TRBD1 for D (6 bases). Trimming cost V 4 bases and J 5 bases, with 12 bases left between them. Germline lookup yields CDR1 SGHNT and CDR2 YYREEE (reference sequence). The CDR3 contains 14 residues. The CDR3 coding sequence is TGTGCCAGCAGCCGAGGGGGATTGAATGAAAAACTGTTTTTT. Its protein is CASSRGGLNEKLFF. Together with reference TRBV5-4 and TRBJ1-4, the CDR3 gives the full variable domain: ETGVTQSPTHLIKTRGQQVTLRCSSQSGHNTVSWYQQALGQGPQFIFQYYREEENGRGNFPPRFSGLQFPNYSSELNVNALELDDSALYLCASSRGGLNEKLFFGSGTQLSVL.

The rearrangement uses TRBV5-1 and TRBJ2-7, with 10 bases matching TRBD1. Germline V gene lookup returns CDR1 SGHRS and CDR2 YFSETQ. J gave up 3 bases and V 0 bases, and 6 bases lay outside the gene matches. The CDR3 sequence is 16 residues long. The CDR3 region is CASSLAGTGASYEQYF. In nucleotides, the CDR3 is TGCGCCAGCAGCTTGGCCGGGACAGGGGCGAGCTACGAGCAGTACTTC.

The chain has TRBV7-9 and TRBJ1-4; 8 nucleotides align to TRBD1. This CDR3 is built from 14 residues. The ends lost 4 bases at V and 8 bases at J; junction bases unmatched: 6. Germline CDR1 reads SEHNR; CDR2 reads FQNEAQ (reference sequence). The CDR3 reads CASSSQGAREKLFF. CDR3 sequence (DNA): TGTGCCAGCAGCTCCCAGGGGGCGAGGGAAAAACTGTTTTTT.

The V gene is TRBV5-1, the J gene TRBJ2-1, with 7 bases aligning to TRBD2. Germline V gives CDR1 SGHRS, CDR2 YFSETQ. V was pared by 0 bases and J by 5 bases, with 5 bases of the junction left unmatched. This CDR3 contains 15 residues. CDR3 nucleotides: TGCGCCAGCAGCTTGGTGGGGACTAACGACAATGAGCAGTTCTTC. Protein product: CASSLVGTNDNEQFF. Together with reference TRBV5-1 and TRBJ2-1, the CDR3 gives the full variable domain: KAGVTQTPRYLIKTRGQQVTLSCSPISGHRSVSWYQQTPGQGLQFLFEYFSETQRNKGNFPGRFSGRQFSNSRSEMNVSTLELGDSALYLCASSLVGTNDNEQFFGPGTRLTVL.